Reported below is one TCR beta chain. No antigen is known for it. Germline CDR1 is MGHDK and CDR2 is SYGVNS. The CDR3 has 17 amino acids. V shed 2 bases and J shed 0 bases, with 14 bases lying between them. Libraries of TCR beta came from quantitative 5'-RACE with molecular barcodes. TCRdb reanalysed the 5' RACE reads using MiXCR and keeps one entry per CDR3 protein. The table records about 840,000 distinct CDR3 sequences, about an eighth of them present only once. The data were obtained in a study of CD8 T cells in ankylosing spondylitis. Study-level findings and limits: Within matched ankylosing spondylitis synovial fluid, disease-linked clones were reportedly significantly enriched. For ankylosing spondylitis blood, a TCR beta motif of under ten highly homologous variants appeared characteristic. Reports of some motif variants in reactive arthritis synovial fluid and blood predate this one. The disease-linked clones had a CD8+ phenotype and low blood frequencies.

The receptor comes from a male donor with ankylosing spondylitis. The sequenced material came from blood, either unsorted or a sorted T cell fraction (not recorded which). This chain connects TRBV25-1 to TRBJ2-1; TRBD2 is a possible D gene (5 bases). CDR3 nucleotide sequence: TGTGCCAGCAGTGAAGCTAGCAGGAGGACCTCCTACAATGAGCAGTTCTTC. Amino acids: CASSEASRRTSYNEQFF. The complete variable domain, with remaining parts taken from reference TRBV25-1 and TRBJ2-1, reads EADIYQTPRYLVIGTGKKITLECSQTMGHDKMYWYQQDPGMELHLIHYSYGVNSTEKGDLSSESTVSRIRTEHFPLTLESARPSHTSQYLCASSEASRRTSYNEQFFGPGTRLTVL.